These 14 T cell receptor beta chains originate from one sample sequenced in a study of regulatory T cells in long-lasting Graves disease. Regarding time point: newly diagnosed GD, antithyroid drugs for less than 3 months. RNA isolated from PBMCs was used to make the TCR library. According to the study, TCR beta libraries were built with iRepertoire HTBI primers and CDR3-region Arm-PCR. TCRdb fed the multiplex PCR reads into MiXCR, producing one record per CDR3 protein. This table has some 410,000 distinct CDR3 sequences, roughly 15% appearing once. These data were also reused for a study on T cells in Graves' hyperthyroidism and ophthalmopathy.

The sample was peripheral blood mononuclear cells (PBMCs), taken at new diagnosis, from a patient treated with antithyroid drugs. These receptors were collected from a young woman with Graves disease.

Comment on this clonotype: It may be a read error: a sequence one base away is much more abundant. The gene calls are TRBV20-1 and TRBJ1-1; D is uncertain. From germline, CDR1 is DFQATT and CDR2 SNEGSKA (reference sequence). This CDR3 region has 17 residues. The V gene lost 0 bases and the J gene lost 3 bases, with 20 bases spanning the gap. CDR3 DNA: TGCAGTGCTAGAGATCGAAAGGCGCTACTCATGGACACTGAAGCTTTCTTT. This translates into CSARDRKALLMDTEAFF.

This clonotype has more than one count but fewer than ten. The gene calls are TRBV7-2 and TRBJ2-1; TRBD1 aligns across 7 bases. Germline values: CDR1 SGHTA, CDR2 FQGNSA. The CDR3 has 12 residues. Unmatched junction bases numbered 3, after V lost 5 bases and J lost 8 bases. CDR3 region: CASSPDRDEQFF. CDR3 in DNA: TGTGCCAGCAGCCCCGACAGGGATGAGCAGTTCTTC.

This clonotype was recorded once. A single base is all that separates this from a far larger clone, so a read error is likely. This sequence joins TRBV12-3 or TRBV12-4 and TRBJ2-1; D gene uncertain. V was cut by 5 bases and J by 10 bases, with 15 bases left in between. The CDR3 is 13 residues long. The CDR3 is CASSVQETSEQFF. The CDR3 region has the DNA TGTGCCAGCAGTGTTCAGGAGACGAGCGAGCAGTTCTTC.

This clonotype showed up many times. This chain joins TRBV3-1 and TRBJ2-3; 9 bases match TRBD2. Germline-derived CDR1 and CDR2 are LGHDT and YNNKEL (reference sequence). This CDR3 is built from 15 residues. The V gene end was trimmed by 2 bases and the J gene end by 3 bases; junction bases not matched to a gene: 3. CDR3 residues: CASSQLAGVTDTQYF. CDR3 DNA: TGTGCCAGCAGCCAATTAGCGGGAGTGACAGATACGCAGTATTTT.

The J gene is TRBJ2-6, the V gene TRBV12-3 or TRBV12-4; no clear D. The CDR3 spans 13 residues. Deletions cut 6 bases from V and 0 bases from J, with 3 bases between. The CDR3 DNA sequence: TGTGCCAGCAGAAACTCTGGGGCCAACGTCCTGACTTTC. Protein product: CASRNSGANVLTF.

This clonotype appeared many times. The chain has TRBV6-1 and TRBJ2-7; D gene ambiguous. Germline V gives CDR1 MNHNS, CDR2 SASEGT. V was clipped by 7 bases and J by 1 base, with 14 bases between them. The CDR3 runs 14 residues. CDR3 sequence (DNA): TGTGCCAGCAAACCCTCCGGCTATTCCTACGAGCAGTACTTC. Translated: CASKPSGYSYEQYF.

This clonotype was observed a few times. This sequence joins TRBV5-6 and TRBJ2-5, with D tentatively TRBD2 (5 bases). The germline CDR1 and CDR2 sequences are SGHDT and YYEEEE. The CDR3 totals 16 residues. V lost 0 bases and J lost 6, with 18 bases in between. CDR3 residues: CASSLDPGLGLKTQYF. CDR3 sequence (DNA): TGTGCCAGCAGCTTGGATCCGGGGTTGGGCCTCAAGACCCAGTACTTC.

The gene calls are TRBV19 and TRBJ1-1; D is possibly TRBD1 (5 bases). Per the germline V gene, CDR1 is LNHDA and CDR2 is SQIVND (reference sequence). V was pared by 6 bases and J by 3 bases, with 11 bases between. This CDR3 contains 13 residues. Here the CDR3 reads CASRAAGDTEAFF. The CDR3 bases are TGTGCCAGTAGGGCGGCGGGGGACACTGAAGCTTTCTTT. Filled out from reference TRBV19 and TRBJ1-1, the complete variable domain reads DGGITQSPKYLFRKEGQNVTLSCEQNLNHDAMYWYRQDPGQGLRLIYYSQIVNDFQKGDIAEGYSVSREKKESFPLTVTSAQKNPTAFYLCASRAAGDTEAFFGQGTRLTVV.

In its sample, this clonotype was seen many times. V usage is TRBV11-2 and J usage is TRBJ2-7, with TRBD2 matching over 9 bases. The CDR3 has 15 residues. The V gene's germline CDR1 is SGHAT and CDR2 FQNNGV. J was trimmed by 2 bases and V by 5 bases; bases with no gene match: 7. CDR3 DNA sequence: TGTGCCAGCAGCCAAATAGCGGGAGCGGCCTACGAGCAGTACTTC. This encodes CASSQIAGAAYEQYF. Full variable domain (remainder filled in from reference TRBV11-2 and TRBJ2-7): EAGVAQSPRYKIIEKRQSVAFWCNPISGHATLYWYQQILGQGPKLLIQFQNNGVVDDSQLPKDRFSAERLKGVDSTLKIQPAKLEDSAVYLCASSQIAGAAYEQYFGPGTRLTVT.

There are many counts of this clonotype. The rearrangement joins TRBV27 to TRBJ2-3; the D gene could be TRBD1 or TRBD2 (5 bases each). Matching the DNA end better, TRBJ2-5 makes the J call doubtful. Per germline, CDR1 MNHEY and CDR2 SMNVEV (reference sequence). This CDR3 contains 15 residues. The DNA of the CDR3 is TGTGCCAGCAGTAGCTCTAGAGGGGTCCTGGAGACCCAGTACTTC. This gives the protein CASSSSRGVLETQYF.

This clonotype has ten or more counts. This chain links TRBV7-2 with TRBJ2-5; no clear D. CDR1 and CDR2 (germline): SGHTA, FQGNSA. Trimming removed 0 bases at V and 5 bases at J, with 4 bases between. The length of the CDR3 is 12 residues. The chain's CDR3 is CASSLALETQYF. The CDR3 region has the DNA TGTGCCAGCAGCTTAGCTTTGGAGACCCAGTACTTC.

The chain couples TRBV7-9 to TRBJ2-1; D unclear. The CDR3 runs 13 residues. Germline CDR1 reads SEHNR; CDR2 reads FQNEAQ (reference sequence). V lost 1 base and J lost 8, with 9 bases in between. CDR3 nucleotide sequence: TGTGCCAGCAGCTTAGTTTTCTCGGATGAGCAGTTCTTC. It specifies CASSLVFSDEQFF.

Only a few counts were recorded for this clonotype. The gene calls are TRBV6-2 or TRBV6-3 and TRBJ2-5; 8 bases are shared with TRBD2. The ends lost 6 bases at V and 5 bases at J; junction bases unmatched: 14. Germline CDR1 and CDR2: MNHEY and SVGEGT. CDR3 length: 16 amino acids. CDR3 DNA sequence: TGTGCCAGCAGGGGTTCTAGGACTAGCAGGAGGGAGACCCAGTACTTC. Translation: CASRGSRTSRRETQYF.

The chain is built from TRBV7-2 and TRBJ1-1; TRBD1 agrees at 7 bases. The ends lost 6 bases at V and 4 bases at J; junction bases unmatched: 14. Germline CDR1 SGHTA, CDR2 FQGNSA. CDR3 length equals 16 residues. CDR3 coding DNA: TGTGCCAGCAGGGCGGTCAGGGGGGGGGTTCTCACTGAAGCTTTCTTT. Translating gives CASRAVRGGVLTEAFF.